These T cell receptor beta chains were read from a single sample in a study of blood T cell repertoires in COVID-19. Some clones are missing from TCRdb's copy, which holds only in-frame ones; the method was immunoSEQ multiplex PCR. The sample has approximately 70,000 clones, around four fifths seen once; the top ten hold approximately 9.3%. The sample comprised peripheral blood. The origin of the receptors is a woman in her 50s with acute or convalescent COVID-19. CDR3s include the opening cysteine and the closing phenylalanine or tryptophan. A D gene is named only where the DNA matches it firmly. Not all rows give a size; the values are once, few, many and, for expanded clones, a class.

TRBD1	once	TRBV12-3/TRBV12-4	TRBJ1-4	CASSFDRGEKLFF	TGTGCCAGCAGTTTTGACAGGGGGGAAAAACTGTTTTTT
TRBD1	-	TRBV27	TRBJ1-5	CASSSRQGKNQPQHF	TGTGCCAGCAGTTCAAGACAGGGGAAAAACCAGCCCCAGCATTTT
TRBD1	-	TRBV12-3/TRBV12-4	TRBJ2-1	CASRTGGHNEQFF	TGTGCCAGCAGGACAGGGGGGCACAATGAGCAGTTCTTC
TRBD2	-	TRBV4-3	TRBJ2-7	CASSQGLAGGDEQYF	TGCGCCAGCAGCCAAGGACTAGCGGGAGGCGACGAGCAGTACTTC
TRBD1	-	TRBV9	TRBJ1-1	CASSVAGQLSTEAFF	TGTGCCAGCAGCGTCGCGGGACAGTTGTCCACTGAAGCTTTCTTT
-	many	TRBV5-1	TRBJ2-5	CASSQDRQETQYF	TGCGCCAGCAGCCAGGACAGACAAGAGACCCAGTACTTC
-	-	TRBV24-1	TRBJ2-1	CATSDSSAFSYNEQFF	TGTGCCACCAGTGACTCCAGCGCGTTCTCCTACAATGAGCAGTTCTTC
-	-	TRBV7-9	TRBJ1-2	CASSSTEGGANYGYTF	TGTGCCAGCAGTTCCACCGAGGGAGGGGCTAACTATGGCTACACCTTC
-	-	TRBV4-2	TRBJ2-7	CASSQRTLDEQYF	TGTGCCAGCAGCCAAAGAACTTTGGACGAGCAGTACTTC
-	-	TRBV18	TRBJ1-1	CASSPTNTEAFF	TGTGCCAGCTCACCCACAAACACTGAAGCTTTCTTT
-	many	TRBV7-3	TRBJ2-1	CASSLTGGNYNEQFF	TGTGCCAGCAGCTTAACGGGGGGTAACTACAATGAGCAGTTCTTC
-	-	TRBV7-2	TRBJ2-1	CASSLEASRSLNYNEQFF	TGTGCCAGCAGCTTAGAGGCTAGCAGATCTTTAAATTACAATGAGCAGTTCTTC
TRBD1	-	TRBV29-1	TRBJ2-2	CSVLGRGQPGELFF	TGCAGCGTTTTGGGCAGGGGGCAGCCCGGGGAGCTGTTTTTT
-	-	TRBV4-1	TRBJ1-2	CASSQGAEVWGYTF	TGCGCCAGCAGCCAAGGGGCGGAGGTCTGGGGCTACACCTTC
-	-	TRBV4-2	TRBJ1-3	CASSQGWVGAGNTIYF	TGTGCCAGCAGCCAAGGGTGGGTAGGGGCTGGAAACACCATATATTTT
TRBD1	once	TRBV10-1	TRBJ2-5	CASSPGTDKETQYF	TGCGCCAGCAGCCCAGGGACAGATAAAGAGACCCAGTACTTC
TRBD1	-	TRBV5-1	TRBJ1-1	CASSRDRGQMNTEAFF	TGCGCCAGCAGCCGGGACAGGGGGCAGATGAACACTGAAGCTTTCTTT
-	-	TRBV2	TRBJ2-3	CASKSGIVVLPTDTQYF	TGTGCCAGCAAATCGGGTATTGTGGTCCTTCCCACAGATACGCAGTATTTT
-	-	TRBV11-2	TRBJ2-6	CASSPFRDLPGANVLTF	TGTGCCAGCAGCCCGTTCAGGGATCTCCCTGGGGCCAACGTCCTGACTTTC
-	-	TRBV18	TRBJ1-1	CASSLAGFDTEAFF	TGTGCCAGCTCACTGGCGGGTTTTGACACTGAAGCTTTCTTT
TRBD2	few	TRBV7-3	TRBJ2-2	CASRASGSNGELFF	TGTGCCAGCAGAGCTAGCGGGAGTAACGGGGAGCTGTTTTTT
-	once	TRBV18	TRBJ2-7	CASSQQGKRDEQYF	TGTGCCAGCTCACAGCAGGGGAAGAGGGACGAGCAGTACTTC
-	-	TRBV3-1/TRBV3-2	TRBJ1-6	CASSQASGKGSPLHF	TGTGCCAGCAGCCAAGCTTCAGGGAAAGGTTCACCCCTCCACTTT
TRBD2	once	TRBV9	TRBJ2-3	CASSRGGLTDTQYF	TGTGCCAGCAGCCGCGGGGGGCTTACAGATACGCAGTATTTT
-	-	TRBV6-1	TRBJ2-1	CASSGQVYNEQFF	TGTGCCAGCAGTGGACAGGTTTACAATGAGCAGTTCTTC
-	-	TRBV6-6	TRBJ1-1	CASSYSELNTEAFF	TGTGCCAGCAGTTACTCGGAGTTGAACACTGAAGCTTTCTTT
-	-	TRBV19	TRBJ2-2	CASSYLNTGELFF	TGTGCCAGTAGTTACTTGAACACCGGGGAGCTGTTTTTT
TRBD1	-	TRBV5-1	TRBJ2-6	CASTTGSGANVLTF	TGCGCCAGCACGACAGGGTCCGGGGCCAACGTCCTGACTTTC
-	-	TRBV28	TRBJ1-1	CASRPIRGNTEAFF	TGTGCCAGCAGACCAATCAGGGGGAACACTGAAGCTTTCTTT